What follows are 19 T cell receptor beta chains derived from one specimen sequenced in a study of T-cell memory formation after mild COVID-19. TCRdb recomputed calls from the 5' RACE reads with MiXCR, one row per CDR3 protein. The data show over 130,000 distinct CDR3 sequences, 13% to 15% seen once. Sample: PBMCs or a T cell subset sorted from them (not recorded which). These receptors all stem from an adult woman who had mild COVID-19 (a few samples of this study predate the infection). Cell type and time point are not known.

The V call is TRBV9, the J call TRBJ2-3; 9 bases match TRBD2. Germline V lookup: CDR1 SGDLS, CDR2 YYNGEE. Unmatched junction bases numbered 4, after V lost 4 bases and J lost 4 bases. This CDR3 has 14 residues. CDR3 coding DNA: TGTGCCAGCAGCTCTAGCGGGACCTCAGATACGCAGTATTTT. This translates into CASSSSGTSDTQYF. The entire variable domain, with the rest obtained from reference TRBV9 and TRBJ2-3, is as follows: DSGVTQTPKHLITATGQRVTLRCSPRSGDLSVYWYQQSLDQGLQFLIQYYNGEERAKGNILERFSAQQFPDLHSELNLSSLELGDSALYFCASSSSGTSDTQYFGPGTRLTVL.

The chain joins TRBV20-1 to TRBJ2-1; 7 bases line up with TRBD1. V gave up 1 base and J gave up 2 bases; unmatched junction bases: 5. CDR1 is DFQATT, CDR2 SNEGSKA, per germline (reference sequence). This CDR3 region has 15 residues. CDR3: CSARARDSTYNEQFF. In nucleotides, the CDR3 is TGCAGTGCTAGAGCCCGGGACAGTACCTACAATGAGCAGTTCTTC.

The table lists this clonotype with a few counts. This rearrangement joins TRBV4-1 to TRBJ2-7; no definite D call. Looked up from germline, CDR1 is MGHRA and CDR2 is YSYEKL. This CDR3 is 13 amino acids long. V was clipped by 1 base and J by 5 bases, with 9 bases between them. The CDR3 coding sequence is TGCGCCAGCAGCCAAGGAACACTTGACGAGCAGTACTTC. Protein sequence: CASSQGTLDEQYF.

The chain links TRBV11-2 to TRBJ2-7; TRBD2 is a possible D gene (7 bases). Germline values: CDR1 SGHAT, CDR2 FQNNGV. V lost 1 base to trimming and J lost 6 bases, with 10 bases between them. The CDR3 has 13 residues. This CDR3 reads CASSLGGGAEQYF. The DNA for the CDR3 is TGTGCCAGCAGCTTAGGTGGGGGGGCCGAGCAGTACTTC.

This chain connects TRBV7-8 to TRBJ1-2, with TRBD1 as a possible D gene (5 bases). Germline CDR1 and CDR2: SGHVS and FQNEAQ. V lost 10 bases and J 4 bases, leaving 22 bases between the germline ends. This CDR3 spans 15 amino acids. The CDR3 sequence: CATPGRSGDPYGYTF. Here the CDR3 DNA reads TGTGCCACCCCAGGTCGATCCGGGGACCCCTATGGCTACACCTTC.

This clonotype has more than one count but fewer than ten. The chain recombines TRBV4-2 with TRBJ2-3; tentatively, D is TRBD1 (6 bases). With 4 bases removed from V and 2 bases from J, the gap between germline ends came to 13 bases. This CDR3 region has 15 residues. Germline CDR1 and CDR2: LGHNA and YNFKEQ. CDR3 DNA: TGTGCCAGCAGCCGCCGGACAGCGACCACAGATACGCAGTATTTT. Its protein product is CASSRRTATTDTQYF.

This clonotype came up a few times. V gene TRBV5-1 combines with J gene TRBJ1-1; D not certain. The CDR3 is 15 amino acids. Germline V gene lookup returns CDR1 SGHRS and CDR2 YFSETQ. Deletions cut 0 bases from V and 0 bases from J, with 9 bases between. The CDR3 bases are TGCGCCAGCAGCTTGGGGCCAGGCATGAACACTGAAGCTTTCTTT. It specifies CASSLGPGMNTEAFF.

This clonotype was picked up a small number of times. The chain links TRBV5-4 to TRBJ1-2, with no clear D. V dropped 1 base and J dropped 7 bases, with 17 bases sitting between them. Germline-derived CDR1 and CDR2 are SGHNT and YYREEE (reference sequence). The CDR3 is 15 amino acids. CDR3 residues: CASSLRYGSSRGYTF. In DNA, the CDR3 is TGTGCCAGCAGCTTGAGGTACGGCTCCTCCCGTGGCTACACCTTC.

This clonotype was observed a few times. This rearrangement joins TRBV5-4 to TRBJ1-1; D is unresolved. Germline V gene data show CDR1 as SGHNT and CDR2 as YYREEE (reference sequence). This CDR3 contains 15 residues. Deletions cut 6 bases from V and 0 bases from J, with 15 bases between. DNA for the CDR3: TGTGCCAGCACCTTCGGCCAGATTCTGAACACTGAAGCTTTCTTT. Its protein product is CASTFGQILNTEAFF.

This clonotype was seen ten or more times. This chain connects TRBV6-2 or TRBV6-3 to TRBJ1-1; D remains unclear. The CDR3 contains 12 residues. Germline values: CDR1 MNHEY, CDR2 SVGEGT. V was trimmed by 3 bases and J by 7 bases, leaving 9 bases between them. CDR3 bases: TGTGCCAGCAGTTATCCTGGACTTGAAGCTTTCTTT. It yields the protein CASSYPGLEAFF.

The chain combines TRBV7-6 with TRBJ2-1; 8 bases map to TRBD2. Germline V gene data show CDR1 as SGHVS and CDR2 as FNYEAQ. The CDR3 length is 15 residues. The junction had 4 bases not matched to a gene; V was cut back by 1 base and J by 5 bases. Here the CDR3 DNA reads TGTGCCAGCAGCTTAGAGGCGGGAGGTGACAATGAGCAGTTCTTC. Protein product: CASSLEAGGDNEQFF.

The chain employs TRBV4-1 and TRBJ2-7; the D is unclear. The V and J ends lost 0 bases and 3 bases respectively, with 9 bases between them. Germline CDR1 and CDR2: MGHRA and YSYEKL. This CDR3 is built from 14 residues. The CDR3 loop reads CASSQDVRIYEQYF. The CDR3 region has the DNA TGCGCCAGCAGCCAAGATGTCAGGATCTACGAGCAGTACTTC.

This clonotype appeared a few times. J is TRBJ1-1 and V is TRBV18, with a weak D call TRBD1 (5 bases). This CDR3 is built from 14 residues. CDR1 is KGHSH, CDR2 LQKENI, per germline. The V end was cut by 2 bases, the J end by 3 bases, with 10 bases between. The CDR3 loop is CASSPVGGDTEAFF. CDR3 coding DNA: TGTGCCAGCTCACCAGTCGGGGGGGACACTGAAGCTTTCTTT.

The gene calls are TRBV5-1 and TRBJ2-7; the D gene is possibly TRBD2 (6 bases). This CDR3 comprises 15 residues. Germline V gene lookup returns CDR1 SGHRS and CDR2 YFSETQ. Trimming cost V 5 bases and J 3 bases, with 18 bases left between them. CDR3 bases: TGCGCCAGCAGAACGACATCGGAGGGATACTACGAGCAGTACTTC. Its protein is CASRTTSEGYYEQYF.

V is TRBV20-1 and J is TRBJ2-7; TRBD2 aligns across 8 bases. The CDR3 has 14 amino acids. Per germline, CDR1 DFQATT and CDR2 SNEGSKA (reference sequence). V was pared by 5 bases and J by 5 bases, with 11 bases of the junction left unmatched. CDR3 in DNA: TGCAGTGCTCTAGGTCCGGGAGGGAGCCACGAGCAGTACTTC. It yields the protein CSALGPGGSHEQYF.

This clonotype turned up a few times. J is TRBJ2-7 and V is TRBV5-6, with D perhaps matching TRBD1 (5 bases). Trimming shortened V by 2 bases and J by 3 bases, and 9 bases separated the two germline ends. CDR1 is SGHDT, CDR2 YYEEEE, per germline. The CDR3 runs to 13 residues. The CDR3 here is CASSLTGIYEQYF. The CDR3 DNA follows: TGTGCCAGCAGCTTAACAGGAATCTACGAGCAGTACTTC.

The chain recombines TRBV2 with TRBJ1-4, with TRBD1 identical over 9 bases. CDR1 is SNHLY and CDR2 is FYNNEI in the germline V gene. V lost 0 bases to trimming and J lost 7 bases; unmatched junction nucleotides: 12. This CDR3 has 18 residues. The CDR3 region is CASSEALLGTGSAEKLFF. In DNA form, the CDR3 reads TGTGCCAGCAGTGAAGCGCTTCTAGGGACAGGGTCAGCTGAAAAACTGTTTTTT.

V and J are TRBV7-6 and TRBJ1-1, with D perhaps matching TRBD1 (5 bases). The CDR3 has 15 residues. Looked up from germline, CDR1 is SGHVS and CDR2 is FNYEAQ. The ends were cut back, 5 bases at V and 1 base at J, with 14 bases in the middle. This CDR3 reads CASSPTRTGNTEAFF. DNA of the CDR3: TGTGCCAGCAGCCCAACCCGTACAGGGAACACTGAAGCTTTCTTT.

J is TRBJ1-1 and V is TRBV5-1; D is possibly TRBD1 (5 bases). V lost 4 bases and J 7 bases, leaving 20 bases between the germline ends. Looked up from germline, CDR1 is SGHRS and CDR2 is YFSETQ. The CDR3 length is 15 residues. As DNA, the CDR3 is TGCGCCAGCAGCCGTGGGGACGTAGAAGTCCTTGAAGCTTTCTTT. This codes for CASSRGDVEVLEAFF.